Included here is one T cell receptor (beta chain) sequence, with context. It lacks a known antigen. No much larger clone exists at a distance of one base, and base qualities are not known. Its CDR3 holds 15 amino acids, cysteine through phenylalanine. Only CDR3 DNA remains: 45 bases, in frame from the first base. The germline V gene (reference sequence) specifies LNHDA as CDR1 and SQIVND as CDR2. The V and J ends are trimmed by 6 bases and 4 bases, leaving 15 bases between them. The immunoSEQ Assay, a bias-controlled multiplex PCR, was used to amplify TCRbeta CDR3 regions from genomic DNA. In the paper's pipeline: The number of nucleated cells in each sample was estimated by amplification of reference gene primers within the assay. To quantify the absolute abundance of each unique TCRbeta CDR3 rearrangement, sequence reads were collapsed and filtered. Productive Simpson clonality was computed per sample as the square root of Simpson's diversity index over productive rearrangements. TCRdb obtained this table from immuneACCESS and retained in-frame rearrangements with V and J assigned. These tables miss some clones; where compared with another copy, unresolved V genes account for less than half of the shortfall, and the remainder is unexplained. The V and J calls and clone size come from that table; D and trimming were worked out from the DNA. For this sample there are approximately 190,000 clones; approximately 84% appear just once. The ten largest clones add up to roughly 6.9% of the sample.

This sample is drawn from a study of blood T cell repertoires in COVID-19 (dated by TCRdb to 2019 to 2021). For the study in its entirety: Samples covering the acute and convalescent phases of COVID-19 were provided by collaborators in the United States, Italy and Spain. The prospective study material was composed of cDNA or gDNA derived from T cells, B-cell-depleted T cells, or PBMCs. Subjects who had been exposed to COVID-19, were actively infected with it, or had recovered from it provided the deeply sampled blood TCRbeta repertoires that made up the dataset. The repertoires were released in a freely available public database meant as a resource for research on the immune response to SARS-CoV-2. The samples were drawn from two sources: the first 160 participants of the ongoing ImmuneRACE study, and 950 to 1,500 subjects contributed by 6 global collaborators. The sample metadata nearly always contained a de-identified subject ID, COVID-19 status, age in years and sex. Where HLA class I and class II types were available, the types were taken from metadata supplied by the sample provider, not from assay-based typing. Study-wide conclusions, independent of this receptor: The amount of clinical and demographic metadata varied by source and participant and was provided uncurated.

Enrolling through a virtual design, the prospective study's participants ranged in age from about 18 to 89 years and lived across roughly 24 United States geographic areas. Cohort assignment in the prospective study relied on participant-reported clinical history from a screening survey and a study questionnaire. For ImmuneRACE Cohort 3, a participant was defined as recovered based on two consecutive negative NP/OP PCR tests, clearance by a healthcare professional, or resolution of symptoms. Mobile phlebotomists in the prospective study collected whole blood, serum and a nasopharyngeal or oropharyngeal swab from every participant. Over a roughly 2-month period, participants in the prospective study had the option of providing additional blood draws and questionnaires. Blood samples from the prospective study were shipped frozen or at room temperature prior to DNA extraction.

Recombination linked TRBV19 to TRBJ2-2; tentative D gene TRBD2, with 5 bases matching. The sequence derives from a man aged 35-49 years who had recovered from COVID-19. Sequenced material: PBMCs or T cells enriched from blood (not recorded which). The DNA sequence is TGTGCCAGTAGAATCGGGGAAATCGCCACCGGGGAGCTGTTTTTT. Protein translation: CASRIGEIATGELFF.